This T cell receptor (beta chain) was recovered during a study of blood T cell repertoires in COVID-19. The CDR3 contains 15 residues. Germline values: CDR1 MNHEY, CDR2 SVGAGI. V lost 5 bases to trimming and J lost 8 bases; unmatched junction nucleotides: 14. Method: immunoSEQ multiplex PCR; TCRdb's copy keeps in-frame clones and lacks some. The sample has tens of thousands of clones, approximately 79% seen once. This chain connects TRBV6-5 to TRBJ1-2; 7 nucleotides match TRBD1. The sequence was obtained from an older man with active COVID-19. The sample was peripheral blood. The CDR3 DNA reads TGTGCCAGCAGTCTCCAGGGGATCCCCAGGGGGGGCTACACCTTC. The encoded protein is CASSLQGIPRGGYTF.